This is a list of T cell receptor beta chains from one sample in a study of shared T cell receptors in the human thymus. The assay was immunoSEQ multiplex PCR, and TCRdb's table has in-frame clones only and misses some. The table lists 640,000 or so clones, around 87% of them singletons. These data were also filed under a second study, of human thymus T cells.

The specimen sequenced was thymocytes. These receptors were obtained from a boy under three years old with a congenital heart defect. Each CDR3 is given with its conserved first and last residue. D genes are given only for firm matches. For some rows the clone size is stated as once, few or many, or as a class when expanded; others skip it.

TRBV30,TRBD1,TRBJ1-1,NA,TGTGCCTGGAGTGAGGACAGGAGGAACACTGAAGCTTTCTTT,CAWSEDRRNTEAFF
TRBV13,TRBD1,TRBJ2-3,NA,TGTGCCAGCAGAACCAGGGGGCGCAAGACAGATACGCAGTATTTT,CASRTRGRKTDTQYF
TRBV19,NA,TRBJ1-6,NA,TGTGCCAGTAGTGCCTTGACGAGGTTCGACGAATCACCCCTCCACTTT,CASSALTRFDESPLHF
TRBV29-1,NA,TRBJ2-2,NA,TGCAGCGTTGATTTAGGTCGCGGCACCGGGGAGCTGTTTTTT,CSVDLGRGTGELFF
TRBV10-3,TRBD2,TRBJ2-3,NA,TGTGCCATGAAGACTAGCGGCAGGGGAGATACGCAGTATTTT,CAMKTSGRGDTQYF
TRBV30,NA,TRBJ2-1,once,TGTGCCTGGAGTGTACTAGCAGTCCACAATGAGCAGTTCTTC,CAWSVLAVHNEQFF
TRBV6-5,TRBD1,TRBJ2-7,NA,TGTGCCAGCAGTTCACACCCTGACAGGGCTCGCGAGCAGTACTTC,CASSSHPDRAREQYF
TRBV7-8,TRBD2,TRBJ2-3,NA,TGTGCCAGCACCTGGGGGGGTCAAAGAGATACGCAGTATTTT,CASTWGGQRDTQYF
TRBV5-8,TRBD1,TRBJ2-7,NA,TGTGCCAGCAGATCTCAACAGGGGGCCACCTACGAGCAGTACTTC,CASRSQQGATYEQYF
TRBV7-8,TRBD1,TRBJ2-5,NA,TGTGCCAGCAGCTTAGCCCGACAGGGTCTGGGGGAGACCCAGTACTTC,CASSLARQGLGETQYF
TRBV20-1,NA,TRBJ2-7,NA,TGCAGTGCCAACAGGGCGTACGAGCAGTACTTC,CSANRAYEQYF
TRBV7-9,NA,TRBJ1-1,NA,TGTGCCAGCAGCTTGATATACGACCGGACTCCTGAAGCTTTCTTT,CASSLIYDRTPEAFF
TRBV11-2,TRBD2,TRBJ2-1,once,TGTGCCAGCAGCCCGGAGCGGGGGGGCCTCAATGAGCAGTTCTTC,CASSPERGGLNEQFF
TRBV15,NA,TRBJ2-7,NA,TGTGCCACCAGCAGAGTCCCGGAGGCGCTTCGGTACGAGCAGTACTTC,CATSRVPEALRYEQYF
TRBV27,TRBD1,TRBJ2-7,NA,TGTGCCAGCAGGAGGGACAGGGGATCCTACGAGCAGTACTTC,CASRRDRGSYEQYF
TRBV7-2,TRBD1,TRBJ1-2,NA,TGTGCCAGCAGCTTAGGACAGGGCTATGGCTACACCTTC,CASSLGQGYGYTF
TRBV4-3,NA,TRBJ2-7,NA,TGCGCCAGCAGCGCTACTAGGAGGGCCGGCGAGCAGTACTTC,CASSATRRAGEQYF
TRBV7-2,NA,TRBJ2-7,NA,TGTGCCAGCAGCTTCTCGGGGGTATTCCCCTACGAGCAGTACTTC,CASSFSGVFPYEQYF
TRBV19,TRBD2,TRBJ2-1,few,TGTGCCAGTAGTACACCTCAGCGGGGGGGCCGCAATGAGCAGTTCTTC,CASSTPQRGGRNEQFF
TRBV2,TRBD2,TRBJ2-7,NA,TGTGCCAGCAGTGAAGCGGGTCTAGCGGGGGCCGAGGAGCAGTACTTC,CASSEAGLAGAEEQYF
TRBV11-3,TRBD2,TRBJ2-1,NA,TGTGCCAGCAGCTTAGAAGGACTAGCGGGCAATGAGCAGTTCTTC,CASSLEGLAGNEQFF